One sample yielded the 24 T cell receptor beta chains listed below, sequenced in a study of CD8 T cells in Susac syndrome. A quantity of about 0.5 to 1 ug RNA underwent reverse transcription using random hexamers. TCRdb fed the immunoSEQ multiplex PCR reads into MiXCR, producing one record per CDR3 protein. The repertoire consists of about 250,000 distinct CDR3 sequences, with 93% occurring once and the leading ten covering around 0.07%. Sequencing was carried out using CD4+ T cells from PBMCs. These receptors were collected from a human donor with multiple sclerosis.

The chain uses TRBV5-4 and TRBJ2-3; no firm D call. Trimming removed 0 bases from V and 5 bases from J, with 10 bases in between. The germline CDR1 and CDR2 sequences are SGHNT and YYREEE (reference sequence). The CDR3 totals 14 residues. This chain's CDR3 is CASSLAIVGDTQYF. As DNA, the CDR3 is TGTGCCAGCAGCTTGGCAATAGTAGGAGATACGCAGTATTTT.

The chain combines TRBV5-1 with TRBJ2-2; 10 nucleotides line up with TRBD1. The V gene's germline CDR1 is SGHRS and CDR2 YFSETQ. V was pared by 0 bases and J by 5 bases, with 7 bases of the junction left unmatched. This CDR3 comprises 17 residues. Written as DNA, the CDR3 is TGCGCCAGCAGCTTGGCGGGACAGGGGTTTCGGACCGGGGAGCTGTTTTTT. Its protein product is CASSLAGQGFRTGELFF.

The chain carries TRBV5-1 and TRBJ1-2, with TRBD1 matching over 7 bases. The CDR3 consists of 13 residues. The V gene's germline CDR1 is SGHRS and CDR2 YFSETQ. Unmatched junction bases numbered 4, after V lost 4 bases and J lost 4 bases. The CDR3 DNA reads TGCGCCAGCAGCGCAGACAGGGCCTATGGCTACACCTTC. As protein: CASSADRAYGYTF. The whole variable domain, remainder taken from reference TRBV5-1 and TRBJ1-2, is KAGVTQTPRYLIKTRGQQVTLSCSPISGHRSVSWYQQTPGQGLQFLFEYFSETQRNKGNFPGRFSGRQFSNSRSEMNVSTLELGDSALYLCASSADRAYGYTFGSGTRLTVV.

This chain uses TRBV12-3 or TRBV12-4 with TRBJ1-5; no definite D call. Trimming stripped 2 bases from V and 2 bases from J, with 10 bases between. This CDR3 has 15 amino acids. The CDR3 DNA follows: TGTGCCAGCAGTTTAAGAGGGTGGGGCAATCAGCCCCAGCATTTT. Residues: CASSLRGWGNQPQHF.

This chain uses TRBV11-2 with TRBJ2-3; the D is unclear. The germline V gene has CDR1 SGHAT and CDR2 FQNNGV. Trimming took off 1 base at V and 4 bases at J, with 9 bases between the two ends. This CDR3 has 14 residues. The CDR3 protein is CASSLAATSDTQYF. CDR3 DNA: TGTGCCAGCAGCTTAGCGGCCACATCAGATACGCAGTATTTT.

This clonotype has more than one count but fewer than ten. In nucleotides, the CDR3 is TGCGCCAGCAGCCAAGATCAGAGGGGAGGACGGCGTGAGCAGTACTTC. Residues: CASSQDQRGGRREQYF. J is TRBJ2-7 and V is TRBV4-1, with D perhaps matching TRBD2 (6 bases). The CDR3 contains 16 residues. V lost 0 bases to trimming and J lost 7 bases, with 19 bases between them. Germline loops: CDR1 MGHRA, CDR2 YSYEKL.

V gene TRBV6-5 combines with J gene TRBJ2-1; tentative D call: TRBD2 (6 bases). The CDR3 covers 15 residues. With 7 bases removed from V and 4 bases from J, the gap between germline ends came to 17 bases. Germline CDR1 MNHEY, CDR2 SVGAGI. CDR3 sequence (DNA): TGTGCCAGCACTCCGGGAGACTCTCCTTACAATGAGCAGTTCTTC. Residues: CASTPGDSPYNEQFF.

The chain links TRBV6-1 to TRBJ1-4; no clear D. Germline V gives CDR1 MNHNS, CDR2 SASEGT. Trimming stripped 4 bases from V and 1 base from J, with 10 bases between. The CDR3 runs to 15 residues. In DNA, the CDR3 is TGTGCCAGCAGTGGGGTTTTCGGAACTAATGAAAAACTGTTTTTT. Translation: CASSGVFGTNEKLFF.

V usage is TRBV20-1 and J usage is TRBJ1-3, with D hard to call. Germline V gene data show CDR1 as DFQATT and CDR2 as SNEGSKA (reference sequence). The CDR3 extends over 12 amino acids. V lost 6 bases and J lost 0, with 6 bases in between. CDR3 residues: CSAGSSGNTIYF. CDR3 DNA: TGCAGTGCGGGGAGCTCTGGAAACACCATATATTTT.

The chain couples TRBV12-3 or TRBV12-4 to TRBJ2-4; TRBD1 aligns across 8 bases. This CDR3 region has 17 residues. V shed 3 bases and J 3 bases; nucleotides not matched to a gene: 10. CDR3 in amino acids: CASSFGQGELGKNIQYF. The DNA for the CDR3 is TGTGCCAGCAGTTTCGGACAGGGAGAACTAGGCAAAAACATTCAGTACTTC.

The chain combines TRBV7-8 with TRBJ2-3, with D unclear. There are 13 residues in the CDR3. The V gene's germline CDR1 is SGHVS and CDR2 FQNEAQ. Trimming stripped 5 bases from V and 9 bases from J, with 15 bases between. This CDR3 is CASSPRLVQTQYF. For the CDR3, the DNA is TGTGCCAGCAGCCCTCGACTTGTCCAGACGCAGTATTTT.

V usage is TRBV3-1 and J usage is TRBJ2-7; D unclear. V gave up 3 bases and J gave up 6 bases, with 9 bases separating them. The CDR3 is 12 residues long. The germline gives CDR1 LGHDT, CDR2 YNNKEL (reference sequence). In nucleotides, the CDR3 is TGTGCCAGCAGCCAGGTAGACGGCGAGCAGTACGTC. Protein sequence: CASSQVDGEQYV.

The V and J genes are TRBV5-1 and TRBJ1-1; D not resolved. CDR3 length equals 14 residues. Per germline, CDR1 SGHRS and CDR2 YFSETQ. Trimming shortened V by 1 base and J by 6 bases, and 13 bases separated the two germline ends. The CDR3 sequence is CASSLLGSHPEAFF. In DNA form, the CDR3 reads TGCGCCAGCAGCTTGCTGGGATCCCACCCTGAAGCTTTCTTT.

The chain employs TRBV7-7 and TRBJ1-1; 7 bases map to TRBD1. J lost 3 bases, V lost 3 bases, and 1 base had no gene match. This CDR3 is 13 amino acids long. Per the germline V gene, CDR1 is SSHAT and CDR2 is FNYEAQ (reference sequence). The CDR3 DNA follows: TGTGCCAGCAGCTTCGGGACAGACACTGAAGCTTTCTTT. Amino acid sequence: CASSFGTDTEAFF.

The V gene is TRBV29-1, the J gene TRBJ1-2; TRBD1 matches 9 bases. This CDR3 comprises 15 residues. The trim removed 4 bases at V and 4 bases at J, leaving 10 bases unmatched. Looked up from germline, CDR1 is SQVTM and CDR2 is ANQGSEA. DNA for the CDR3: TGCAGCGTTGGGTACCCGGGACAGGGATCCTATGGCTACACCTTC. Translated: CSVGYPGQGSYGYTF.

The CDR3 DNA follows: TGCGCCAGCAGCTTATCCCCCGGAGAAGGGGGGGAGACCCAGTACTTC. Translating gives CASSLSPGEGGETQYF. J is TRBJ2-5 and V is TRBV5-1, with D tentatively TRBD1 or TRBD2 (6 bases each). The V end lost 2 bases, the J end lost 5 bases, and 19 bases lay between the germline ends. CDR1 is SGHRS, CDR2 YFSETQ, per germline. This CDR3 has 16 amino acids.

The chain couples TRBV29-1 to TRBJ2-2; either TRBD1 or TRBD2 may fit D (5 bases each). Germline V gene lookup returns CDR1 SQVTM and CDR2 ANQGSEA. Trimming shortened V by 4 bases and J by 4 bases, and 10 bases separated the two germline ends. The CDR3 is 13 amino acids. The CDR3 here is CSVVSGPTGELFF. The CDR3, as DNA: TGCAGCGTTGTTTCGGGGCCCACCGGGGAGCTGTTTTTT.

The CDR3 loop reads CASSLGPPEGETQYF. The CDR3 nucleotides are TGTGCCAGCAGCTTAGGACCCCCCGAGGGAGAGACCCAGTACTTC. The chain joins TRBV7-9 to TRBJ2-5; maybe TRBD2 (5 bases). Germline V gene data show CDR1 as SEHNR and CDR2 as FQNEAQ (reference sequence). Trimming took off 1 base at V and 4 bases at J, with 13 bases between the two ends. The CDR3 is made up of 15 amino acids.

The J gene is TRBJ2-1, the V gene TRBV9, with 8 bases fitting TRBD2. This CDR3 comprises 15 residues. The germline gives CDR1 SGDLS, CDR2 YYNGEE. V gave up 0 bases and J gave up 4 bases; unmatched junction bases: 3. The CDR3 DNA reads as TGTGCCAGCAGCGTAGGAGCGGGAGATTACAATGAGCAGTTCTTC. Protein sequence: CASSVGAGDYNEQFF. Variable domain in full (rest from reference TRBV9 and TRBJ2-1): DSGVTQTPKHLITATGQRVTLRCSPRSGDLSVYWYQQSLDQGLQFLIQYYNGEERAKGNILERFSAQQFPDLHSELNLSSLELGDSALYFCASSVGAGDYNEQFFGPGTRLTVL.

The chain carries TRBV12-3 or TRBV12-4 and TRBJ1-3; D not resolved. CDR3 length equals 14 residues. Trimming pared 5 bases from V and 7 bases from J, leaving 15 bases between. In DNA form, the CDR3 reads TGTGCCAGCAGTCCACGACGGGCGCCTAACACCATATATTTT. Protein sequence: CASSPRRAPNTIYF.

This rearrangement joins TRBV29-1 to TRBJ2-1; 9 nucleotides agree with TRBD1. V lost 7 bases and J lost 2; bases outside the gene matches: 9. The CDR3 is made up of 15 amino acids. Germline lookup yields CDR1 SQVTM and CDR2 ANQGSEA. Here the CDR3 reads CSAGRGTGTYNEQFF. In nucleotides, the CDR3 is TGCAGCGCGGGCCGAGGGACAGGGACCTACAATGAGCAGTTCTTC.

This clonotype was counted a single time. The J gene is TRBJ1-1, the V gene TRBV12-3 or TRBV12-4; no firm D call. V gave up 3 bases and J gave up 4 bases, with 15 bases separating them. This CDR3 is built from 15 residues. The CDR3, as DNA: TGTGCCAGCAGTTTGGGCGTCCCTGCATTCACTGAAGCTTTCTTT. Residues: CASSLGVPAFTEAFF.

J is TRBJ2-3 and V is TRBV2; D gene unclear. Trimming left V 2 bases short and J 6 bases short, with 6 bases between. The CDR3 has 12 residues. Germline-derived CDR1 and CDR2 are SNHLY and FYNNEI. CDR3: CASSETLDTQYF. DNA for the CDR3: TGTGCCAGCAGTGAAACTTTGGATACGCAGTATTTT.

V is TRBV7-9 and J is TRBJ1-1, with 9 positions matching TRBD1. Losses at the gene ends were 2 bases for V and 5 bases for J; bases not matched to a gene: 6. CDR3 size: 15 residues. Germline V gene lookup returns CDR1 SEHNR and CDR2 FQNEAQ (reference sequence). CDR3 residues: CASSLTTGQGTEAFF. CDR3 sequence (DNA): TGTGCCAGCAGCTTAACTACTGGACAGGGGACTGAAGCTTTCTTT.